Listed here are 23 T cell receptor beta chains from one sample, sequenced in a study of T cells after yellow fever vaccination. TCRdb used MiXCR to reprocess the 5' RACE reads, holding one entry per CDR3 protein. The sample holds under 200,000 distinct CDR3 sequences, around 7% seen once. The sample consisted of CD4+ T cells sorted from PBMCs, taken 5 days after the first yellow fever vaccination. The source is a man between 18 and 29 years old who received the YFV17D yellow fever vaccine.

This chain uses TRBV5-4 with TRBJ1-1; D is possibly TRBD1 (5 bases). V was cut by 4 bases and J by 1 base, with 14 bases left in between. CDR1 and CDR2 (germline): SGHNT, YYREEE (reference sequence). The CDR3 is 15 residues long. This CDR3 is CASSTGGIGNTEAFF. CDR3 DNA: TGTGCCAGCAGCACCGGGGGGATAGGGAACACTGAAGCTTTCTTT.

This clonotype was observed a few times. V usage is TRBV20-1 and J usage is TRBJ2-1; D is unclear. V lost 0 bases and J lost 5, with 14 bases in between. This CDR3 is built from 15 residues. The germline V gene has CDR1 DFQATT and CDR2 SNEGSKA (reference sequence). The CDR3 nucleotides read TGCAGTGCTAGAGATTCGAAGCGTATGAACAATGAGCAGTTCTTC. This encodes CSARDSKRMNNEQFF.

V and J are TRBV10-3 and TRBJ2-1; 7 nucleotides align to TRBD1. The CDR3 extends over 16 amino acids. Germline trimming cut 4 bases from V and 8 bases from J; bases unmatched to any gene: 14. CDR1 ENHRY and CDR2 SYGVKD come from the germline V gene. The CDR3 protein is CAISAGTASYGDEQFF. The DNA for the CDR3 is TGTGCCATCAGTGCTGGGACAGCTTCGTATGGGGATGAGCAGTTCTTC.

This clonotype was counted between two and nine times. V and J are TRBV6-2 or TRBV6-3 and TRBJ2-3; unclear D gene. Trimming removed 6 bases at V and 9 bases at J, with 13 bases between. Germline CDR1 MNHEY, CDR2 SVGEGT. This CDR3 has 12 amino acids. The CDR3 protein is CASSHSSETQYF. In DNA, the CDR3 is TGTGCCAGCAGCCACTCGTCGGAGACGCAGTATTTT.

This clonotype was picked up a small number of times. The V and J genes are TRBV5-4 and TRBJ2-5; TRBD1 matches at 7 bases. Germline values: CDR1 SGHNT, CDR2 YYREEE (reference sequence). The CDR3 extends over 15 amino acids. V trimming: 4 bases; J trimming: 1 base; junction bases outside the gene matches: 7. CDR3 nucleotides: TGTGCCAGCAGCGGACGACAGGGTTTCCAAGAGACCCAGTACTTC. Encoded protein: CASSGRQGFQETQYF.

This clonotype has at least ten counts. J is TRBJ2-1 and V is TRBV29-1; 10 bases are shared with TRBD2. Germline values: CDR1 SQVTM, CDR2 ANQGSEA. This CDR3 contains 15 residues. V was clipped by 6 bases and J by 6 bases; unmatched bases: 11. The CDR3 nucleotides read TGCAGCGTCCAAGGGAAGCGGGGGGGCCTCAATGAGCAGTTCTTC. Translating gives CSVQGKRGGLNEQFF.

This clonotype has at least ten counts. The DNA for the CDR3 is TGTGCCAGCAGACCCGGGACCGCACATAGGCGAGTCACCTTC. Encoded protein: CASRPGTAHRRVTF. V is TRBV12-3 or TRBV12-4 and J is TRBJ1-2; tentatively, D is TRBD1 (5 bases). The CDR3 is 14 residues long. V dropped 6 bases and J dropped 13 bases, with 24 bases sitting between them.

There are a few counts of this clonotype. This chain links TRBV7-2 with TRBJ2-3; perhaps TRBD2 as D (6 bases). The CDR3 spans 15 residues. The V and J ends lost 3 bases and 0 bases respectively, with 10 bases between them. Germline V gives CDR1 SGHTA, CDR2 FQGNSA. The CDR3 reads CASSFWGVSTDTQYF. CDR3 nucleotides: TGTGCCAGCAGCTTTTGGGGGGTTAGCACAGATACGCAGTATTTT.

This clonotype came up many times. This chain uses TRBV5-1 with TRBJ1-1; D remains ambiguous. Germline V gene data show CDR1 as SGHRS and CDR2 as YFSETQ. This CDR3 is 13 amino acids long. Trimming took 1 base from V and 4 from J, leaving 8 bases between them. The CDR3 coding sequence is TGCGCCAGCAGCTTGTACGGGAGCACTGAAGCTTTCTTT. It yields the protein CASSLYGSTEAFF.

This clonotype was observed many times. The gene calls are TRBV5-1 and TRBJ2-1; TRBD2 agrees at 10 bases. Looked up from germline, CDR1 is SGHRS and CDR2 is YFSETQ. The CDR3 loop spans 15 amino acids. Trimming removed 3 bases from V and 2 bases from J; junction bases left unmatched: 2. The CDR3 spells CASSWSGGAYNEQFF. The DNA of the CDR3 is TGCGCCAGCAGCTGGAGCGGGGGGGCCTACAATGAGCAGTTCTTC.

The table lists this clonotype with many counts. The V call is TRBV5-1, the J call TRBJ2-1; TRBD2 matches at 12 bases. Germline CDR1 and CDR2: SGHRS and YFSETQ. V was pared by 4 bases and J by 5 bases, with 4 bases of the junction left unmatched. The CDR3 length is 15 residues. The CDR3 loop is CASSKLAGGHNEQFF. CDR3 coding DNA: TGCGCCAGCAGCAAACTAGCGGGGGGCCACAATGAGCAGTTCTTC.

The table lists this clonotype with many counts. This chain connects TRBV7-2 to TRBJ2-7; D call uncertain. Deletions cut 1 base from V and 2 bases from J, with 9 bases between. This CDR3 has 14 amino acids. Germline CDR1 SGHTA, CDR2 FQGNSA. The CDR3 here is CASSLDLGTYEQYF. The CDR3 nucleotides are TGTGCCAGCAGCTTAGATTTAGGTACCTACGAGCAGTACTTC.

This clonotype was seen at least ten times. The chain carries TRBV6-2 or TRBV6-3 and TRBJ2-7; tentatively, D is TRBD1 (6 bases). This CDR3 has 11 residues. Germline CDR1 is MNHEY and CDR2 is SVGEGT. V gave up 8 bases and J gave up 2 bases, with 7 bases separating them. The CDR3 protein is CASGTTYEQYV. CDR3 sequence (DNA): TGTGCCAGCGGGACAACCTACGAGCAGTACGTC.

This clonotype was detected only a few times. The chain carries TRBV10-3 and TRBJ2-3, with 7 positions matching TRBD2. V shed 9 bases, J shed 0 bases, and the junction held 3 bases outside the gene matches. CDR1 is ENHRY, CDR2 SYGVKD, per germline. The CDR3 has 13 residues. The CDR3 spells CAMGGLSTDTQYF. For the CDR3, the DNA is TGTGCCATGGGGGGACTAAGCACAGATACGCAGTATTTT.

V gene TRBV30 combines with J gene TRBJ2-5, with D perhaps TRBD2 (5 bases). Germline lookup yields CDR1 GTSNPN and CDR2 SVGIG (reference sequence). CDR3 size: 13 residues. V shed 0 bases and J shed 3 bases, with 8 bases lying between them. CDR3 nucleotides: TGTGCCTGGAGTGTACGGGAAAAAGAGACCCAGTACTTC. It is translated as CAWSVREKETQYF.

The chain links TRBV20-1 to TRBJ2-1; 12 bases match TRBD2. The V segment lost 3 bases and the J segment 8 bases; nucleotides outside the gene matches: 8. The CDR3 contains 15 residues. Per germline, CDR1 DFQATT and CDR2 SNEGSKA (reference sequence). In DNA, the CDR3 is TGCAGTGCTAGCCTAGCGGGGGGGCTGGGAGATGAGCAGTTCTTC. This encodes CSASLAGGLGDEQFF.

This chain connects TRBV29-1 to TRBJ2-2; the match to TRBD1 covers 8 bases. V was clipped by 6 bases and J by 3 bases; unmatched bases: 6. This CDR3 contains 14 residues. Germline V CDR1 and CDR2: SQVTM, ANQGSEA. The CDR3 spells CSVTDRAYTGELFF. The CDR3 DNA reads TGCAGCGTCACGGACAGGGCCTACACCGGGGAGCTGTTTTTT.

This clonotype has ten or more counts. The V gene is TRBV4-3, the J gene TRBJ2-1; D unresolved. Germline-derived CDR1 and CDR2 are LGHNA and YSLEER. This CDR3 is built from 17 residues. The V end lost 2 bases, the J end lost 4 bases, and 18 bases lay between the germline ends. Here the CDR3 DNA reads TGCGCCAGCAGCCAAACGGGTCGTAGGGTTCCTTACAATGAGCAGTTCTTC. This sequence encodes CASSQTGRRVPYNEQFF.

This clonotype has at least ten counts. The chain uses TRBV9 and TRBJ1-1; TRBD1 agrees at 10 bases. Germline V lookup: CDR1 SGDLS, CDR2 YYNGEE. There are 17 residues in the CDR3. The junction had 17 bases not matched to a gene; V was cut back by 4 bases and J by 8 bases. The CDR3 DNA is TGTGCCAGCAGCCTCCGCCCTACAGACAGGGGGCGAGTGGAAGCTTTCTTT. It yields the protein CASSLRPTDRGRVEAFF.

This clonotype was counted only a few times. The chain recombines TRBV4-3 with TRBJ2-5, with D possibly matching TRBD2 (5 bases). This CDR3 region has 15 residues. V was cut by 0 bases and J by 5 bases, with 13 bases left in between. Germline CDR1 LGHNA, CDR2 YSLEER. As DNA, the CDR3 is TGCGCCAGCAGCCAAGATCTATCGTGGGAGGAGACCCAGTACTTC. Protein product: CASSQDLSWEETQYF.

Note on this clonotype: This may arise from a read error, as a much more abundant clone is one base away. Written as DNA, the CDR3 is TGTTCCAGCAGAGGCGGCGCAGATACGCAGTATTTT. Translating gives CSSRGGADTQYF. This rearrangement joins TRBV7-2 to TRBJ2-3; D remains ambiguous. The CDR3 is made up of 12 amino acids. Germline CDR1 and CDR2: SGHTA and FQGNSA.

This clonotype has a count of ten or more. The gene calls are TRBV27 and TRBJ2-5; 11 bases align to TRBD2. Germline CDR1 and CDR2: MNHEY and SMNVEV (reference sequence). The CDR3 loop spans 11 amino acids. The J segment lost 7 bases and the V segment lost 10 bases, leaving 2 bases of the junction unmatched. CDR3 DNA: TGTGCCACCACTAGCGGGGGGACCCAGTACTTC. Translating it yields CATTSGGTQYF.

Ten or more counts support this clonotype. This rearrangement joins TRBV7-2 to TRBJ2-4; perhaps TRBD2 as D (6 bases). With 5 bases removed from V and 3 bases from J, the gap between germline ends came to 17 bases. Per the germline V gene, CDR1 is SGHTA and CDR2 is FQGNSA. The CDR3 totals 16 residues. The DNA of the CDR3 is TGTGCCAGCAGCCCCCCCCGCCGGCGGGGCAAAAACATTCAGTACTTC. Translated, it gives CASSPPRRRGKNIQYF.